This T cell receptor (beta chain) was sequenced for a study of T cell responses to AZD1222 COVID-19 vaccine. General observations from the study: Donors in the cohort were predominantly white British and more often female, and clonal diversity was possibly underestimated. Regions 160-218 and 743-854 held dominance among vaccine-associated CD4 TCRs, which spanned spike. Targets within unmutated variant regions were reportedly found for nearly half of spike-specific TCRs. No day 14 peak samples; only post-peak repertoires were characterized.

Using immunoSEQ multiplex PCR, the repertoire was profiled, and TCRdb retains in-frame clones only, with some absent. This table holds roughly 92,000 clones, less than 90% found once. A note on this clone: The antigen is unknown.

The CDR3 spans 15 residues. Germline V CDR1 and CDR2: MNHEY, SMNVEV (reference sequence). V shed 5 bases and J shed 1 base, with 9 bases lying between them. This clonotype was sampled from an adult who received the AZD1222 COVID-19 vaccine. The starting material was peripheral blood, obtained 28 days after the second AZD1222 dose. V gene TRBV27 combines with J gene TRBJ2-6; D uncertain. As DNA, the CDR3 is TGTGCCAGCAGTAACACCCGATCTGGGGCCAACGTCCTGACTTTC. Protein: CASSNTRSGANVLTF.